This is a list of T cell receptor beta chains from one sample in a study of early T cells in non-severe SARS-CoV-2 infection. Each CDR3 protein is one row after TCRdb ran MiXCR on the 5' RACE reads. In the table there are 79,000 or so distinct CDR3 sequences, roughly 13% of which are singletons. Specimen: whole blood. These receptor sequences come from an adult who was a healthcare worker with PCR-confirmed SARS-CoV-2 infection or an uninfected control (not recorded which). Each CDR3 is given with its conserved first and last residue.

TRBJ1-1,TRBV3-1,CASSQGFRFTAFGTEAFF
TRBJ1-3,TRBV4-3,CASSQGVIGNTIYF
TRBJ2-1,TRBV4-2,CASSPGGGNEQFF
TRBJ1-2,TRBV7-7,CASSLSFYGYTF
TRBJ2-7,TRBV13,CASSRETSGELMYF
TRBJ1-1,TRBV5-1,CASSLEVLNTEAFF
TRBJ1-1,TRBV21-1,CASRADRGCTEAFF
TRBJ1-5,TRBV2,CASEGQPNQPQHF
TRBJ2-1,TRBV7-6,CASSLAPSDSYNEQFF
TRBJ1-1,TRBV27,CASSKTGEHTEAFF
TRBJ1-2,TRBV18,CASSPGGFYGYTF
TRBJ2-3,TRBV14,CASRPQGTDTQYF
TRBJ1-1,TRBV20-1,CSARSLEGTEAFF
TRBJ2-1,TRBV28,CASSLLYGGYEQFF
TRBJ1-2,TRBV10-3,CAISDRGTGGYGYTF
TRBJ2-7,TRBV28,CASSSAGTAGSYEQYF
TRBJ2-7,TRBV3-1,CASSQLSLYEQYF
TRBJ2-3,TRBV24-1,CATSGSLAGLQYF
TRBJ2-7,TRBV3-1,CASSPTPTGPGREQYF
TRBJ1-1,TRBV20-1,CSATKLGTGNTEAFF
TRBJ2-3,TRBV7-9,CASSLGDGVTDTQYF
TRBJ1-1,TRBV6-1,CASSLLDSMNTEAFF
TRBJ2-3,TRBV29-1,CSVGRTGPGDTQYF
TRBJ2-7,TRBV28,CASSLFVSSGSYEQYF
TRBJ2-7,TRBV6-2/TRBV6-3,CASSYSRGPIISFYEQYF
TRBJ2-7,TRBV20-1,CSARVLTPTYEQYF
TRBJ1-2,TRBV10-3,CAISDDRKRGRDGYTF
TRBJ1-4,TRBV20-1,CSAPHGDSEKLFF
TRBJ2-1,TRBV13,CASSLRGRVPYNEQFF
TRBJ1-1,TRBV7-2,CASSLISGEVTEAFF
TRBJ2-1,TRBV6-5,CASSRPPGLGNEQFF
TRBJ1-5,TRBV6-1,CASSLLTGGNQPQHF
TRBJ2-3,TRBV7-9,CASSFPTSTNAQYF
TRBJ2-3,TRBV2,CATGLAGVTDTQYF
TRBJ2-1,TRBV12-5,CASGLVRLAGTSPHNEQFF
TRBJ2-6,TRBV19,CASSIISGANVLTF
TRBJ1-5,TRBV12-3/TRBV12-4,CASSPGRGQPQHF
TRBJ1-2,TRBV15,CATSRDLNYGYTF
TRBJ1-1,TRBV9,CASSAGPRFNTEAFF
TRBJ2-5,TRBV5-1,CASSPLNSGESQETQYF
TRBJ2-1,TRBV6-2/TRBV6-3,CASSWGFGGIHNEQFF
TRBJ2-1,TRBV2,CASNYKPGLALNEQFF
TRBJ2-7,TRBV9,CASIPFPTQQYF
TRBJ1-2,TRBV28,CASSLSGGGAGYGYTF
TRBJ1-1,TRBV28,CASRSDIEAFF
TRBJ1-4,TRBV7-2,CASSSGQTSNEKLFF
TRBJ1-1,TRBV20-1,CSARQIFEAFF
TRBJ2-1,TRBV6-2/TRBV6-3,CASSYRRQGAYNEQFF